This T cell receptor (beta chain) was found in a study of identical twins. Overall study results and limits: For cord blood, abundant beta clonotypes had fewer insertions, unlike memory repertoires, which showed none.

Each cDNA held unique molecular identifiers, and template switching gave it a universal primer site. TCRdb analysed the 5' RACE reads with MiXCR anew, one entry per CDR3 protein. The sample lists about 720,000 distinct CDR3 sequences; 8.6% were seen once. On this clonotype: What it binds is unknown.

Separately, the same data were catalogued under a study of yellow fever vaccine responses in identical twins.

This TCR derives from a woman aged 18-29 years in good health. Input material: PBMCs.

CDR3 amino acids: CASSHRDRPFYEQYF. CDR3 sequence (DNA): TGTGCCAGCAGCCACCGGGACAGGCCTTTTTACGAGCAGTACTTC. This chain connects TRBV7-9 to TRBJ2-7, with TRBD1 identical over 8 bases. This CDR3 has 15 amino acids. Germline CDR1 reads SEHNR; CDR2 reads FQNEAQ (reference sequence). The J segment lost 4 bases and the V segment lost 5 bases, leaving 10 bases of the junction unmatched. Together with reference TRBV7-9 and TRBJ2-7, the CDR3 gives the full variable domain: DTGVSQNPRHKITKRGQNVTFRCDPISEHNRLYWYRQTLGQGPEFLTYFQNEAQLEKSRLLSDRFSAERPKGSFSTLEIQRTEQGDSAMYLCASSHRDRPFYEQYFGPGTRLTVT.